Listed here is a single TCR beta chain. No antigen is known for it. The V segment lost 2 bases and the J segment 5 bases; nucleotides outside the gene matches: 6. This CDR3 has 16 residues. Per germline, CDR1 MNHEY and CDR2 SVGAGI. The data were obtained in a study of memory CD4+ T cells and cytomegalovirus serostatus. As for the study in general: Of the healthy Belgian adults, 8 to 10 were CMV seropositive and 20 to 25 seronegative.

Single viable CD3+CD4+CD8-CD45RO+ cells were sorted as the memory CD4+ T cells. Positive selection with CD4 microbeads enriched total CD4+ T cells. Notes on the study in general: Each of 65 to 70 CMV-associated TCRbeta sequences occurred in one to five individuals. The CMV-associated TCR signature appears largely within the CD4+ memory repertoire.

Clones were sequenced by immunoSEQ multiplex PCR, and TCRdb holds only the in-frame ones, with some missing. The sample has 45,000 to 65,000 clones, approximately 82% seen once. This receptor was identified in an adult in good health and CMV-seropositive. Sequencing was done on a sample of memory CD4+ T cells from blood. The rearrangement joins TRBV6-5 to TRBJ1-4; TRBD1 matches at 9 bases. The CDR3 DNA is TGTGCCAGCAGTTACCTTGGACAGGGGTGGAATGAAAAACTGTTTTTT. It specifies CASSYLGQGWNEKLFF.